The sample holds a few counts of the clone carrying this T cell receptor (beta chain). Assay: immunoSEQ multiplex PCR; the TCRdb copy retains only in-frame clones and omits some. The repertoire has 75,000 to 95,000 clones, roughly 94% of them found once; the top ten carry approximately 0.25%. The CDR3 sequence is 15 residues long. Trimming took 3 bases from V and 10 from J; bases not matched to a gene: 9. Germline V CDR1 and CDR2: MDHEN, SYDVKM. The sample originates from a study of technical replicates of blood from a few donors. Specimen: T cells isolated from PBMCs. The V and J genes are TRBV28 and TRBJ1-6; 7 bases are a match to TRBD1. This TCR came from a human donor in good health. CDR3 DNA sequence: TGTGCCAGCAGTTTCGGGACAGCAAGGCACTCACCCCTCCACTTT. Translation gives CASSFGTARHSPLHF.